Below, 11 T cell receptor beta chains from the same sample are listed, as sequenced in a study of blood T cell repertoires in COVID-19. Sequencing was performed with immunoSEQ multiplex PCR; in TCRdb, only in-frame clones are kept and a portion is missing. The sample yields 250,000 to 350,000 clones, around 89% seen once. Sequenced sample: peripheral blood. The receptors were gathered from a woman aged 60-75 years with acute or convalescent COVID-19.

The CDR3 nucleotides are TGTGTCAGAAGCTTCTGCAGGAGGGGTACGCAGTATTTT. Encoded protein: CVRSFCRRGTQYF. V usage is TRBV7-5 and J usage is TRBJ2-3; the table assigns TRBD2, which was not confirmed against the DNA. TRBV7-5 is designated a pseudogene. The CDR3 sequence is 13 residues long.

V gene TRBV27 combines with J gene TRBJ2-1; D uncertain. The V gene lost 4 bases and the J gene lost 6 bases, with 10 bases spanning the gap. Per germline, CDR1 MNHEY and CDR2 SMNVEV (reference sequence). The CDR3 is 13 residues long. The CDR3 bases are TGTGCCAGCAGTTGGGCCCCCCTCAATGAGCAGTTCTTC. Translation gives CASSWAPLNEQFF.

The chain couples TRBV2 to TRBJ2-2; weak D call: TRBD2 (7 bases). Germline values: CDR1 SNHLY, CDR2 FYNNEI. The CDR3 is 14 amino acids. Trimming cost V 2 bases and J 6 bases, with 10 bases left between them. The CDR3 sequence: CASSETGGPGELFF. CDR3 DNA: TGTGCCAGCAGTGAAACGGGGGGCCCCGGGGAGCTGTTTTTT.

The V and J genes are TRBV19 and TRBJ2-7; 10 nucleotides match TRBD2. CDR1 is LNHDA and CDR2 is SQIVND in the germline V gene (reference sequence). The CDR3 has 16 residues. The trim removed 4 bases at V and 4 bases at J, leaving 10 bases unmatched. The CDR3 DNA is TGTGCCAGTAGTAGGACAGCGGGAGGGCCCGAATACGAGCAGTACTTC. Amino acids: CASSRTAGGPEYEQYF.

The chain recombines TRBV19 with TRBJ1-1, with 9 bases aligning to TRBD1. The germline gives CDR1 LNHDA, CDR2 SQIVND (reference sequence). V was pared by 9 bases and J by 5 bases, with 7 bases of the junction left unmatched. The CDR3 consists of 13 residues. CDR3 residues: CASGDRVATEAFF. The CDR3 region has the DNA TGTGCCAGCGGGGACAGGGTAGCAACTGAAGCTTTCTTT. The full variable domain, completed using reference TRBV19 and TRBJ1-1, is DGGITQSPKYLFRKEGQNVTLSCEQNLNHDAMYWYRQDPGQGLRLIYYSQIVNDFQKGDIAEGYSVSREKKESFPLTVTSAQKNPTAFYLCASGDRVATEAFFGQGTRLTVV.

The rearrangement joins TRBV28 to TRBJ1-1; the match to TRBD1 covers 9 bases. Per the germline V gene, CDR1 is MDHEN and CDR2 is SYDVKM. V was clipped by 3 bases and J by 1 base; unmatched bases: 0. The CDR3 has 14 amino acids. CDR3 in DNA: TGTGCCAGCAGTTTGGGACAGGGGAACACTGAAGCTTTCTTT. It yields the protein CASSLGQGNTEAFF.

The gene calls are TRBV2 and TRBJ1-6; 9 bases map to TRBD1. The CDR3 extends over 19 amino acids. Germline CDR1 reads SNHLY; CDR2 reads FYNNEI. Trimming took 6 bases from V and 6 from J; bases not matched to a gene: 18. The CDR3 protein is CASSNTGGAFDLLNSPLHF. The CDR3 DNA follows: TGTGCCAGCAGCAATACAGGGGGCGCTTTCGATCTCCTTAATTCACCCCTCCACTTT.

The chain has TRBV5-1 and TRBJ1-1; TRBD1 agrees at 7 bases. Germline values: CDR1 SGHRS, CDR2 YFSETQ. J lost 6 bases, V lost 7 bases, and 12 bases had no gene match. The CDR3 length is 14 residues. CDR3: CASVRPGGSPEAFF. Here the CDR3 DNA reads TGCGCCAGCGTCCGGCCAGGGGGATCACCTGAAGCTTTCTTT. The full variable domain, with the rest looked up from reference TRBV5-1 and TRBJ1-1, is KAGVTQTPRYLIKTRGQQVTLSCSPISGHRSVSWYQQTPGQGLQFLFEYFSETQRNKGNFPGRFSGRQFSNSRSEMNVSTLELGDSALYLCASVRPGGSPEAFFGQGTRLTVV.

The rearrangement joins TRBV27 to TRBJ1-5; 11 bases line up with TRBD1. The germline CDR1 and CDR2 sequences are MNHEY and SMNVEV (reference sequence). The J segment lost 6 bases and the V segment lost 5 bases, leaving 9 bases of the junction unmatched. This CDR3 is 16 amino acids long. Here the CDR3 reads CASSPRTGGGGQPQHF. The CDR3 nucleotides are TGTGCCAGCAGTCCCCGGACAGGGGGCGGAGGTCAGCCCCAGCATTTT.

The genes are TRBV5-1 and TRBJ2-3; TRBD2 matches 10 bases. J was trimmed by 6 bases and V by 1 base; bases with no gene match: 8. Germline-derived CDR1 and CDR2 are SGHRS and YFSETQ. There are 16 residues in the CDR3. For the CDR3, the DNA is TGCGCCAGCAGCTTGTGGCTAGCGGGGGCCGAGGATACGCAGTATTTT. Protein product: CASSLWLAGAEDTQYF.

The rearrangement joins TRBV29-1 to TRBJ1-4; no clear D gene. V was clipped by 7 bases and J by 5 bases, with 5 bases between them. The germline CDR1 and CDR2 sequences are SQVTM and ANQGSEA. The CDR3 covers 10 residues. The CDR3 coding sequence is TGCAGCGCCGGGAATGAAAAACTGTTTTTT. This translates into CSAGNEKLFF.